This TCR beta chain was captured in a study of CD8 T cell repertoires and HIV-1 epitope variants. Turning to the study itself: Controls included no peptide, Ebola AY9 epitope, and a CMV, EBV, flu pool. 1M T cells were kept uncultured as a baseline.

The germline V gene has CDR1 SGHVS and CDR2 FNYEAQ. J lost 3 bases, V lost 3 bases, and 1 base had no gene match. This CDR3 has 14 residues. As concerns this clone: Its specificity is unknown.

Sequencing of TCR beta CDR3 used immunoSEQ survey depth. Profiled with immunoSEQ multiplex PCR; TCRdb holds only in-frame clones, not every one. The table records more than 3,500 clones, about 67% of them present only once. The source material was cultured CD8+ T cells derived from PBMCs. The clonotype comes from a male donor with HIV. The chain links TRBV7-6 to TRBJ2-3; 9 bases line up with TRBD1. In nucleotides, the CDR3 is TGTGCCAGCAGCTTGGGACAGGGAACAGATACGCAGTATTTT. This codes for CASSLGQGTDTQYF. The full variable domain, its missing parts supplied by reference TRBV7-6 and TRBJ2-3, is GAGVSQSPRYKVTKRGQDVALRCDPISGHVSLYWYRQALGQGPEFLTYFNYEAQQDKSGLPNDRFSAERPEGSISTLTIQRTEQRDSAMYRCASSLGQGTDTQYFGPGTRLTVL.